A single sample is the source of the 24 T cell receptor beta chains below, sequenced in a study of blood T cell repertoires in COVID-19. Data came from immunoSEQ multiplex PCR; TCRdb stores just in-frame clones and leaves some out. The data contain 200,000 to 300,000 clones, around 90% of them seen just once; the ten biggest clones take up around 0.83%. Sequencing was performed on peripheral blood. The receptors stem from a man in his thirties or forties with COVID-19, enrolled during active disease.

This chain joins TRBV7-2 and TRBJ2-2, with 8 positions matching TRBD2. The CDR3 is 17 residues long. From germline, CDR1 is SGHTA and CDR2 FQGNSA. Trimming at V came to 0 bases and at J to 1 base, leaving 4 bases not matched to a gene. The CDR3 nucleotides read TGTGCCAGCAGCTTAGCCGGCGGGGGGCTGAACACCGGGGAGCTGTTTTTT. This encodes CASSLAGGGLNTGELFF.

The V call is TRBV3-1 (or the pseudogene TRBV3-2), the J call TRBJ2-7, with TRBD1 as a possible D gene (6 bases). CDR1 LGHDT and CDR2 YNNKEL come from the germline V gene (reference sequence). The CDR3 has 14 amino acids. The V end was cut by 10 bases, the J end by 5 bases, with 21 bases between. The CDR3 spells CATPRQGSNHEQYF. CDR3 nucleotides: TGTGCCACCCCCCGGCAGGGGTCTAATCACGAGCAGTACTTC.

J is TRBJ1-1 and V is TRBV12-3 or TRBV12-4, with D hard to call. V was pared by 3 bases and J by 1 base, with 6 bases between. CDR3 length: 13 amino acids. CDR3 nucleotide sequence: TGTGCCAGCAGTTTCCACGGGAACACTGAAGCTTTCTTT. Its translation: CASSFHGNTEAFF.

This clone showed up just once. The DNA for the CDR3 is TGTGCCAGCAGATCGGGATGGATTGGCTACACCTTC. It is translated as CASRSGWIGYTF. This sequence joins TRBV12-3 or TRBV12-4 and TRBJ1-2; D not certain. With 6 bases removed from V and 7 bases from J, the gap between germline ends came to 12 bases. The CDR3 is 12 residues long.

The chain's CDR3 is CASSYSHSSSYNSPLHF. CDR3 in DNA: TGTGCCAGCAGTTACTCGCACAGCAGCTCCTATAATTCACCCCTCCACTTT. The chain couples TRBV6-2 or TRBV6-3 to TRBJ1-6; D is unresolved. Germline V gene data show CDR1 as MNHEY and CDR2 as SVGEGT. The V gene lost 0 bases and the J gene lost 0 bases, with 9 bases spanning the gap. This CDR3 is 17 amino acids long.

V gene TRBV6-5 combines with J gene TRBJ1-5; D remains ambiguous. The CDR3 is 13 residues long. The V gene lost 9 bases and the J gene lost 3 bases, with 12 bases spanning the gap. In germline, CDR1 is MNHEY, CDR2 SVGAGI. CDR3 sequence reads: CASQQSFNQPQHF. As DNA, the CDR3 is TGTGCCAGTCAACAATCGTTCAATCAGCCCCAGCATTTT.

The V gene is TRBV29-1, the J gene TRBJ1-1; 10 bases are a match to TRBD1. This CDR3 comprises 13 residues. The V gene end was trimmed by 7 bases and the J gene end by 5 bases; junction bases not matched to a gene: 7. Looked up from germline, CDR1 is SQVTM and CDR2 is ANQGSEA. In nucleotides, the CDR3 is TGCAGCGGGAACCGGGACAGGGGTACTGAAGCTTTCTTT. This translates into CSGNRDRGTEAFF.

The V call is TRBV5-1, the J call TRBJ1-2, with D perhaps matching TRBD1 (5 bases). CDR3 size: 13 residues. V lost 4 bases and J lost 3, with 10 bases in between. Germline V gives CDR1 SGHRS, CDR2 YFSETQ. CDR3 protein: CASSAGRDYGYTF. The CDR3 DNA sequence: TGCGCCAGCAGCGCAGGGCGAGACTATGGCTACACCTTC.

This rearrangement joins TRBV14 to TRBJ1-1, with no clear D. Per the germline V gene, CDR1 is SGHDN and CDR2 is FVKESK. This CDR3 contains 13 residues. Trimming stripped 0 bases from V and 5 bases from J, with 7 bases between. The DNA for the CDR3 is TGTGCCAGCAGCCAAGATGAACTAACTGAAGCTTTCTTT. It is translated as CASSQDELTEAFF. Using reference TRBV14 and TRBJ1-1 for the parts outside the CDR3, the full variable domain is EAGVTQFPSHSVIEKGQTVTLRCDPISGHDNLYWYRRVMGKEIKFLLHFVKESKQDESGMPNNRFLAERTGGTYSTLKVQPAELEDSGVYFCASSQDELTEAFFGQGTRLTVV.

This clone was recorded once. The CDR3 bases are TGTGCCAGCTCACCAGATTCAGGGAACTATGGCTACACCTTC. Encoded protein: CASSPDSGNYGYTF. This rearrangement joins TRBV18 to TRBJ1-2, with D possibly being TRBD1 (5 bases). Looked up from germline, CDR1 is KGHSH and CDR2 is LQKENI. The V gene lost 2 bases and the J gene lost 2 bases, with 9 bases spanning the gap. The CDR3 sequence is 14 residues long.

The chain combines TRBV9 with TRBJ1-1; D remains ambiguous. This CDR3 contains 15 residues. Germline CDR1 is SGDLS and CDR2 is YYNGEE. V lost 0 bases and J lost 2, with 11 bases in between. The CDR3 reads CASSVAGRLNTEAFF. Written as DNA, the CDR3 is TGTGCCAGCAGCGTAGCGGGCAGACTAAACACTGAAGCTTTCTTT.

V usage is TRBV6-5 and J usage is TRBJ2-5; 8 bases agree with TRBD2. Germline CDR1 MNHEY, CDR2 SVGAGI. V shed 0 bases and J 5 bases; nucleotides not matched to a gene: 8. The CDR3 sequence is 16 residues long. The chain's CDR3 is CASSYSIGGVRETQYF. For the CDR3, the DNA is TGTGCCAGCAGTTACTCGATCGGGGGGGTTAGGGAGACCCAGTACTTC.

The chain recombines TRBV15 with TRBJ1-2; the D gene is possibly TRBD1 (6 bases). V dropped 5 bases and J dropped 6 bases, with 16 bases sitting between them. This CDR3 region has 14 residues. CDR1 is LNHNV, CDR2 YYDKDF, per germline (reference sequence). The CDR3, as DNA: TGTGCCACCAGCTCCCCAGGGGAAAAGGATGGCTACACCTTC. It codes for CATSSPGEKDGYTF.

This rearrangement joins TRBV19 to TRBJ1-5; TRBD1 matches at 7 bases. The CDR3 is made up of 15 amino acids. J gave up 6 bases and V 7 bases, and 12 bases lay outside the gene matches. Looked up from germline, CDR1 is LNHDA and CDR2 is SQIVND (reference sequence). CDR3 loop: CASTGQGGGGQPQHF. The CDR3 DNA reads TGTGCCAGTACAGGTCAAGGGGGCGGAGGTCAGCCCCAGCATTTT.

The J gene is TRBJ2-3, the V gene TRBV12-3 or TRBV12-4, with D maybe TRBD2 (5 bases). V lost 9 bases to trimming and J lost 4 bases, with 11 bases between them. CDR3 length: 12 amino acids. The CDR3 nucleotides read TGTGCCAGTAAACTCGGGGCAGATACGCAGTATTTT. It codes for CASKLGADTQYF.

The chain couples TRBV5-6 to TRBJ2-1; 16 bases agree with TRBD2. The germline V gene has CDR1 SGHDT and CDR2 YYEEEE. The CDR3 totals 17 residues. The V gene end was trimmed by 3 bases and the J gene end by 4 bases; junction bases not matched to a gene: 4. The CDR3 bases are TGTGCCAGCAGCTCGGGACTAGCGGGGGGGAATTACAATGAGCAGTTCTTC. Residues: CASSSGLAGGNYNEQFF.

The chain carries TRBV6-5 and TRBJ1-2; TRBD1 matches 7 bases. Germline trimming cut 2 bases from V and 5 bases from J; bases unmatched to any gene: 8. The germline gives CDR1 MNHEY, CDR2 SVGAGI. The CDR3 totals 15 residues. CDR3 sequence reads: CASSYETGARYGYTF. The CDR3 DNA sequence: TGTGCCAGCAGTTACGAAACAGGGGCCCGGTATGGCTACACCTTC.

The chain is built from TRBV25-1 and TRBJ1-2; TRBD1 agrees at 7 bases. The germline CDR1 and CDR2 sequences are MGHDK and SYGVNS. This CDR3 contains 12 residues. V trimming: 6 bases; J trimming: 7 bases; junction bases outside the gene matches: 5. The CDR3 sequence is CASRGQGVGYTF. The DNA of the CDR3 is TGTGCCAGCAGGGGGCAGGGGGTTGGCTACACCTTC.

This rearrangement joins TRBV21-1 to TRBJ2-7; TRBD1, the table's D call, was not compared with the DNA. TRBV21-1 is an annotated pseudogene. CDR3 length equals 18 residues. The CDR3 coding sequence is TGTGCCAGCAGCAAGGGGCGGATGGGGACAGGGACGGAAAACGAGCAGTACTTC. Protein sequence: CASSKGRMGTGTENEQYF.

This rearrangement joins TRBV4-1 to TRBJ2-7, with D tentatively TRBD2 (6 bases). Trimming left V 1 base short and J 0 bases short, with 10 bases between. CDR3 length: 15 residues. Germline loops: CDR1 MGHRA, CDR2 YSYEKL. The CDR3 DNA sequence: TGCGCCAGCAGCCAAGGGACTACCAGCTCCTACGAGCAGTACTTC. Amino acids: CASSQGTTSSYEQYF.

The V and J genes are TRBV15 and TRBJ2-7; TRBD1 agrees at 11 bases. Germline loops: CDR1 LNHNV, CDR2 YYDKDF (reference sequence). This CDR3 is 14 amino acids long. The V segment lost 4 bases and the J segment 7 bases; nucleotides outside the gene matches: 6. CDR3 loop: CATSTGQGASEQYF. For the CDR3, the DNA is TGTGCCACCAGCACAGGACAGGGGGCATCTGAGCAGTACTTC.

About this clone itself: Distinct nucleotide sequences in the sample also encode this CDR3. This chain joins TRBV9 and TRBJ2-6; no definite D call. The CDR3 has 15 residues. V was clipped by 0 bases and J by 0 bases, with 4 bases between them. CDR1 and CDR2 (germline): SGDLS, YYNGEE. CDR3 bases: TGTGCCAGCAGCGTAGCCGGCTCTGGGGCCAACGTCCTGACTTTC. Amino acid sequence: CASSVAGSGANVLTF. Drawing the rest from reference TRBV9 and TRBJ2-6, the complete variable domain is DSGVTQTPKHLITATGQRVTLRCSPRSGDLSVYWYQQSLDQGLQFLIQYYNGEERAKGNILERFSAQQFPDLHSELNLSSLELGDSALYFCASSVAGSGANVLTFGAGSRLTVL.

The V call is TRBV5-1, the J call TRBJ2-5; 8 bases line up with TRBD1. This CDR3 is 15 amino acids long. Trimming took 4 bases from V and 1 from J; bases not matched to a gene: 6. The germline CDR1 and CDR2 sequences are SGHRS and YFSETQ. DNA for the CDR3: TGCGCCAGCAGCATAGTGGGACAGGTCCAAGAGACCCAGTACTTC. It is translated as CASSIVGQVQETQYF.

This chain links TRBV11-2 with TRBJ2-3; unclear D gene. V lost 5 bases, J lost 8 bases, and 11 bases lay in between. The CDR3 is 12 amino acids. CDR1 is SGHAT and CDR2 is FQNNGV in the germline V gene. The CDR3 loop reads CASSPRSGTQYF. The CDR3 DNA reads TGTGCCAGCAGCCCGAGATCGGGTACGCAGTATTTT.